This entry describes one T cell receptor (beta chain). No antigen is known for it. This CDR3 is 15 amino acids long. Trimming shortened V by 1 base and J by 5 bases, and 13 bases separated the two germline ends. From germline, CDR1 is LNHNV and CDR2 YYDKDF (reference sequence). An Oncomine TCR Beta short-read assay was used to sequence the DNA from cultured CD4+ T cells. TCRdb analysed the PCR reads with MiXCR anew, one entry per CDR3 protein. The repertoire has some 25,000 distinct CDR3 sequences, 35% to 55% of them found once; the top ten carry 7.2%. Noted treatment: roughly 10-day PBMC culture with coronavirus spike peptide pools or control peptides (ViraFEST assay). The data are from a study of vaccination and CD4 T cells after COVID-19. About the study: Median time from COVID diagnosis to post-COVID sampling was under 120 days (35 to 161).

General study points: Median SARS-CoV-2-reactive clonotype numbers rose nonsignificantly, about 21 to 38.

V and J are TRBV15 and TRBJ2-3; D call uncertain. The clonotype comes from a human donor who had recovered from COVID-19. Input material: CD4+ T cells from blood, cultured in vitro. The CDR3: CATSRGYGLRDTQYF. The CDR3 DNA sequence: TGTGCCACCAGCAGAGGGTACGGGCTACGAGATACGCAGTATTTT.